The following is a T cell receptor (beta chain) sequence with its context. The source of the sample is a study of blood T cell repertoires in COVID-19. About the research overall: There were acute and convalescent COVID-19 samples, and they came from the United States, Italy and Spain. Sources were T cells, B-cell-depleted T cells, or PBMCs; the material itself was cDNA or gDNA.

Authors' analysis steps: Reference gene primer amplification gave nucleated cell count estimates. TCRdb keeps only in-frame clones here, not all; method: immunoSEQ multiplex PCR. That table supplies the V and J calls and clone size; D and trimming were determined from the DNA. Seen here are a few hundred thousand clones, about 86% observed once, and the top ten hold over 1.1%. The V and J ends lost 3 bases and 1 base respectively, with 10 bases between them. Per the germline V gene, CDR1 is KGHSH and CDR2 is LQKENI. The CDR3 totals 14 residues. Sequenced material: peripheral blood. This clonotype was sampled from a man older than 75 with acute or convalescent COVID-19. The V gene is TRBV18, the J gene TRBJ2-7, with D uncertain. CDR3 sequence (DNA): TGTGCCAGCTCACCCGGTGTACTATCCTACGAGCAGTACTTC. It is translated as CASSPGVLSYEQYF. Full variable domain (rest looked up from reference TRBV18 and TRBJ2-7): NAGVMQNPRHLVRRRGQEARLRCSPMKGHSHVYWYRQLPEEGLKFMVYLQKENIIDESGMPKERFSAEFPKEGPSILRIQQVVRGDSAAYFCASSPGVLSYEQYFGPGTRLTVT.